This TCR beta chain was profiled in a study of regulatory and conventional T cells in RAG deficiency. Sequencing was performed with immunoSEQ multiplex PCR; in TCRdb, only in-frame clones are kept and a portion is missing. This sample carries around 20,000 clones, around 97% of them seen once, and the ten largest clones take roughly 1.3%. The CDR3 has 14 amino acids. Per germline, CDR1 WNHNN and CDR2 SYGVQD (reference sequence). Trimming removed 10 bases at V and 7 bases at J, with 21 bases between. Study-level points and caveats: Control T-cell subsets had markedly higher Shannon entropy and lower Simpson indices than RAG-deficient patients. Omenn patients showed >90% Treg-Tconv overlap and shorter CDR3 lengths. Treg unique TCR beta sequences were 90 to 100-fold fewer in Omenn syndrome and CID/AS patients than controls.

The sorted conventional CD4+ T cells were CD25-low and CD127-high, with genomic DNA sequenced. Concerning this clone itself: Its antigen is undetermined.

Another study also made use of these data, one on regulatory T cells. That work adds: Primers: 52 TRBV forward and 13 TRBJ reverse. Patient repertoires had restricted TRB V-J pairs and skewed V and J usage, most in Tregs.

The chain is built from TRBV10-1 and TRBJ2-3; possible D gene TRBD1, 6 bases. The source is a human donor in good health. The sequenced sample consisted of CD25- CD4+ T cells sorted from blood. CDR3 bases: TGCGCCACCAACCCCAGGGGATCCTCTAATACGCAGTATTTT. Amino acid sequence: CATNPRGSSNTQYF.